The present T cell receptor (beta chain) was sequenced within a study of CD4 T cells in relation to SARS-CoV-2 and coronaviruses. Notes on the study in general: No donor gave both pre-pandemic and post-infection samples. In around 67% of donors, memory CD4+ clonotypes crossrecognized SARS-CoV-2 and at least one common cold coronavirus spike.

This CDR3 has 16 amino acids. Germline CDR1 SGHDN, CDR2 FVKESK. Trimming removed 4 bases from V and 5 bases from J, with 15 bases in between. Unexposed donor CD4+ T cells date from about 2011-2018, before the COVID-19 pandemic. Isolation of CD4+ T cells took place after around 11 days in culture. Cells permitting, SARS-CoV-2 S/N and four cold-coronavirus spikes were tested on unexposed-donor CD4+ T cells. Two million PBMCs per well were cultured with around 10 IU/ml IL-2. Measured with immunoSEQ multiplex PCR; TCRdb has only the in-frame clones, and not every one. The sample has tens of thousands of clones; around 74% are singletons. Worth noting for this clone: The antigen remains unidentified.

The chain joins TRBV14 to TRBJ1-6; TRBD1 is a possible D gene (5 bases). This receptor was identified in a human donor in good health. Source material: CD4+ T cells from PBMCs, cultured in vitro. The CDR3 sequence: CASSPRGGVHNSPLHF. In nucleotides, the CDR3 is TGTGCCAGCAGCCCTAGGGGTGGGGTCCATAATTCACCCCTCCACTTT.